Following are 16 T cell receptor beta chains from one sample sequenced in a study of blood T cell repertoires in COVID-19. The table came from immunoSEQ multiplex PCR; TCRdb's copy has only in-frame clones and leaves some out. The profile shows some 47,000 clones, approximately 89% of them singletons. Sequenced material: peripheral blood. The receptors come from a man aged 55 to 70 with active COVID-19.

The chain employs TRBV10-3 and TRBJ2-4, with 16 bases that match TRBD2. Germline loops: CDR1 ENHRY, CDR2 SYGVKD. The length of the CDR3 is 18 residues. Trimming at V came to 10 bases and at J to 1 base, leaving 10 bases not matched to a gene. DNA of the CDR3: TGTGCCAGTGCCCTCGGGACTAGCGGGAGGGAGGCCAAAAACATTCAGTACTTC. It specifies CASALGTSGREAKNIQYF.

The chain uses TRBV7-7 and TRBJ2-5; 9 nucleotides align to TRBD1. CDR1 and CDR2 (germline): SSHAT, FNYEAQ (reference sequence). V was clipped by 5 bases and J by 2 bases; unmatched bases: 3. CDR3 size: 14 residues. Here the CDR3 DNA reads TGTGCCAGCAGCATTGGGACAGGGCAAGAGACCCAGTACTTC. Protein sequence: CASSIGTGQETQYF. The variable domain in full, with the rest retrieved from reference TRBV7-7 and TRBJ2-5, is GAGVSQSPRYKVTKRGQDVTLRCDPISSHATLYWYQQALGQGPEFLTYFNYEAQPDKSGLPSDRFSAERPEGSISTLTIQRTEQRDSAMYRCASSIGTGQETQYFGPGTRLLVL.

This sequence joins TRBV29-1 and TRBJ2-7, with 7 bases fitting TRBD2. The CDR3 is made up of 13 amino acids. V shed 4 bases, J shed 0 bases, and the junction held 3 bases outside the gene matches. Germline-derived CDR1 and CDR2 are SQVTM and ANQGSEA. DNA for the CDR3: TGCAGCGTTGCTGGCGGGAGCTCCTACGAGCAGTACTTC. As protein: CSVAGGSSYEQYF.

This chain connects TRBV19 to TRBJ1-4; D not certain. The CDR3 runs 16 residues. Trimming removed 5 bases at V and 2 bases at J, with 15 bases between. Germline CDR1 and CDR2: LNHDA and SQIVND (reference sequence). The chain's CDR3 is CASSSRLLKTNEKLFF. The CDR3 DNA reads TGTGCCAGTAGTTCGCGGCTATTAAAGACTAATGAAAAACTGTTTTTT.

The rearrangement joins TRBV10-3 to TRBJ2-1; tentatively, D is TRBD2 (6 bases). V gave up 5 bases and J gave up 1 base, with 12 bases separating them. The V gene's germline CDR1 is ENHRY and CDR2 SYGVKD. The CDR3 totals 15 residues. The CDR3 DNA reads TGTGCCATCAGTCTCTCCCGGGAGTCCTACAATGAGCAGTTCTTC. Protein sequence: CAISLSRESYNEQFF.

This chain uses TRBV5-6 with TRBJ2-7, with D maybe TRBD1 (5 bases). This CDR3 spans 14 amino acids. Germline V lookup: CDR1 SGHDT, CDR2 YYEEEE. The ends were cut back, 4 bases at V and 6 bases at J, with 17 bases in the middle. In DNA, the CDR3 is TGTGCCAGCAGCACCCCTGTCGTAGGGGCCGAGCAGTACTTC. Encoded protein: CASSTPVVGAEQYF.

V and J are TRBV7-2 and TRBJ2-1; 8 nucleotides match TRBD2. The V gene end was trimmed by 9 bases and the J gene end by 8 bases; junction bases not matched to a gene: 12. There are 14 residues in the CDR3. Germline CDR1 SGHTA, CDR2 FQGNSA. CDR3 residues: CASLFGRAPDEQFF. CDR3 bases: TGTGCCAGTCTTTTCGGGAGGGCCCCCGATGAGCAGTTCTTC.

This chain uses TRBV10-3 with TRBJ2-1; D call uncertain. V lost 3 bases and J lost 8, with 11 bases in between. The CDR3 loop spans 13 amino acids. CDR1 and CDR2 from the germline V gene are ENHRY and SYGVKD. The CDR3 DNA reads as TGTGCCATCAGTGACGGCTTGGGCGATGAGCAGTTCTTC. It yields the protein CAISDGLGDEQFF.

V usage is TRBV4-3 and J usage is TRBJ2-3, with D possibly matching TRBD1 (5 bases). V lost 1 base, J lost 2 bases, and 13 bases lay in between. This CDR3 spans 16 amino acids. Germline CDR1 is LGHNA and CDR2 is YSLEER. The CDR3 nucleotides are TGCGCCAGCAGCCAAGTCTACAGGTCGACCACAGATACGCAGTATTTT. Its translation: CASSQVYRSTTDTQYF.

The chain has TRBV5-4 and TRBJ2-7; 7 bases match TRBD1. This CDR3 is 13 amino acids long. Germline CDR1 reads SGHNT; CDR2 reads YYREEE (reference sequence). Unmatched junction bases numbered 6, after V lost 2 bases and J lost 7 bases. The CDR3 here is CASSFTGAREQYF. CDR3 in DNA: TGTGCCAGCAGCTTTACAGGGGCCCGGGAGCAGTACTTC.

The V call is TRBV5-4, the J call TRBJ1-1; D unresolved. The CDR3 extends over 13 amino acids. The V and J ends lost 1 base and 3 bases respectively, with 7 bases between them. CDR1 SGHNT and CDR2 YYREEE come from the germline V gene (reference sequence). DNA for the CDR3: TGTGCCAGCAGCTTGCACGAGGACACTGAAGCTTTCTTT. The encoded protein is CASSLHEDTEAFF.

The chain uses TRBV28 and TRBJ1-4; 11 nucleotides align to TRBD1. CDR1 and CDR2 (germline): MDHEN, SYDVKM. Trimming cost V 3 bases and J 13 bases; bases outside gene matches: 16. The length of the CDR3 is 17 residues. The CDR3 DNA follows: TGTGCCAGCAGTTTCGTTTGGGGACAGGGGGTTGGTCTGGGACTGTTTTTT. The encoded protein is CASSFVWGQGVGLGLFF.

CDR3 protein: CASNLLAALHEQFF. In DNA, the CDR3 is TGTGCCAGCAACCTACTAGCGGCCCTTCATGAGCAGTTCTTC. The rearrangement links TRBV28 to TRBJ2-1; the match to TRBD2 covers 8 bases. The ends lost 7 bases at V and 8 bases at J; junction bases unmatched: 10. Germline-derived CDR1 and CDR2 are MDHEN and SYDVKM. This CDR3 has 14 amino acids.

The chain joins TRBV5-1 to TRBJ2-1; possible D gene TRBD1, 6 bases. The germline gives CDR1 SGHRS, CDR2 YFSETQ. This CDR3 has 15 residues. The ends were cut back, 0 bases at V and 0 bases at J, with 7 bases in the middle. Here the CDR3 DNA reads TGCGCCAGCAGCTTGGAAGGGGGCTCCTACAATGAGCAGTTCTTC. The encoded protein is CASSLEGGSYNEQFF.

The V and J genes are TRBV6-5 and TRBJ1-6, with D possibly being TRBD1 (6 bases). The germline CDR1 and CDR2 sequences are MNHEY and SVGAGI. This CDR3 is built from 14 residues. The germline V and J ends were trimmed by 3 bases and 7 bases, with 10 bases remaining between them. CDR3 DNA sequence: TGTGCCAGCAGTTATTCCGACAGGAATTCACCCCTCCACTTT. Protein: CASSYSDRNSPLHF.

This chain joins TRBV7-8 and TRBJ2-1; 12 nucleotides align to TRBD1. The junction had 7 bases not matched to a gene; V was cut back by 5 bases and J by 2 bases. This CDR3 comprises 17 residues. Germline V gives CDR1 SGHVS, CDR2 FQNEAQ. In nucleotides, the CDR3 is TGTGCCAGCAGCCCCCGGGACAGGGGGCTGGCCTACAATGAGCAGTTCTTC. Translation: CASSPRDRGLAYNEQFF. Using reference TRBV7-8 and TRBJ2-1 for the parts outside the CDR3, the full variable domain is GAGVSQSPRYKVAKRGQDVALRCDPISGHVSLFWYQQALGQGPEFLTYFQNEAQLDKSGLPSDRFFAERPEGSVSTLKIQRTQQEDSAVYLCASSPRDRGLAYNEQFFGPGTRLTVL.